These 24 T cell receptor beta chains share one sample of origin, sequenced in a study of a mutant IDH1 vaccine in newly diagnosed glioma. As for time point: baseline, week 1 (first vaccination visit). Treatment in this sample: pre-vaccination baseline after standard-of-care therapy. Some clones are missing from TCRdb's copy, which holds only in-frame ones; the method was immunoSEQ multiplex PCR. The data contain some 50,000 clones, just over 85% of them singletons. Material: PBMCs, obtained from a glioma patient treated with radiotherapy, temozolomide or both. All receptors derive from a man aged 40-55 years with glioma.

This clone has only one observation. One junction end does not reproduce the germline sequence, and a read error may be involved. This rearrangement joins TRBV7-7 to TRBJ2-1; no reliable D call. This CDR3 spans 11 amino acids. Germline-derived CDR1 and CDR2 are SSHAT and FNYEAQ (reference sequence). The CDR3 DNA follows: TGTGCTAGCAGCCACGGTGATGAGCAGTTCTTC. Translated, it gives CASSHGDEQFF.

This chain uses TRBV5-4 with TRBJ2-7, with D hard to call. V was trimmed by 3 bases and J by 7 bases, leaving 14 bases between them. The germline CDR1 and CDR2 sequences are SGHNT and YYREEE (reference sequence). The CDR3 is 13 amino acids. The DNA for the CDR3 is TGTGCCAGCAGCTCTGGGGATGTTCGTGAGCAGTACTTC. Residues: CASSSGDVREQYF.

The CDR3 DNA follows: TGCGCCAGCAGCCAAGATCGACGGGGGCTGGATGAGCAGTTCTTC. Residues: CASSQDRRGLDEQFF. The chain employs TRBV4-3 and TRBJ2-1; D possibly matches TRBD1 or TRBD2 (6 bases each). The germline V and J ends were trimmed by 0 bases and 8 bases, with 14 bases remaining between them. The CDR3 contains 15 residues. The germline CDR1 and CDR2 sequences are LGHNA and YSLEER.

This chain links TRBV4-1 with TRBJ2-2; D is unresolved. Deletions cut 1 base from V and 8 bases from J, with 8 bases between. CDR3 size: 13 residues. Germline V CDR1 and CDR2: MGHRA, YSYEKL. The CDR3 DNA sequence: TGCGCCAGCAGCCAAGGCGTTAGAGGGGAGCTGTTTTTT. It codes for CASSQGVRGELFF.

The V and J genes are TRBV6-5 and TRBJ2-7, with 8 bases that match TRBD1. Germline loops: CDR1 MNHEY, CDR2 SVGAGI. V gave up 6 bases and J gave up 7 bases; unmatched junction bases: 8. The CDR3 is 13 amino acids. For the CDR3, the DNA is TGTGCCAGCAGGATGAACAGGGGGAGTGAGCAGTACTTC. Translated, it gives CASRMNRGSEQYF.

This chain connects TRBV6-4 to TRBJ1-2, with D uncertain. CDR3 length: 14 amino acids. Trimming took 7 bases from V and 2 from J, leaving 14 bases between them. Germline CDR1 is MRHNA and CDR2 is SNTAGT. The CDR3 DNA reads TGTGCCAGCATTGGTGGGGTTTTAAACTATGGCTACACCTTC. Its protein product is CASIGGVLNYGYTF.

The chain recombines TRBV11-2 with TRBJ1-1; D ambiguous. The CDR3 runs 15 residues. The V and J ends lost 8 bases and 4 bases respectively, with 20 bases between them. CDR1 and CDR2 (germline): SGHAT, FQNNGV. This chain's CDR3 is CASAQQSKVSTEAFF. Written as DNA, the CDR3 is TGTGCCAGCGCGCAGCAGAGTAAAGTCAGCACTGAAGCTTTCTTT.

The CDR3 protein is CASSQVSTSGIHEQYF. CDR3 coding DNA: TGCGCCAGCAGCCAAGTGTCGACTAGCGGGATCCACGAGCAGTACTTC. The rearrangement uses TRBV4-1 and TRBJ2-7; 11 bases map to TRBD2. CDR3 length: 16 residues. Germline lookup yields CDR1 MGHRA and CDR2 YSYEKL. With V trimmed by 1 base and J by 5 bases, 7 bases remained unmatched.

This rearrangement joins TRBV9 to TRBJ1-4; 7 bases line up with TRBD1. This CDR3 region has 20 residues. From germline, CDR1 is SGDLS and CDR2 YYNGEE. With 3 bases clipped from V and 4 bases from J, the junction kept 21 bases outside the gene matches. Here the CDR3 reads CASSGSKGTAALAFNEKLFF. In DNA form, the CDR3 reads TGTGCCAGCAGCGGATCCAAAGGGACAGCTGCGCTGGCTTTTAATGAAAAACTGTTTTTT.

J is TRBJ2-7 and V is TRBV5-6; D unclear. The CDR3 length is 12 residues. Trimming left V 4 bases short and J 7 bases short, with 12 bases between. Germline V gene sequence: CDR1 SGHDT, CDR2 YYEEEE. The CDR3 bases are TGTGCCAGCAGCCCGGTGATTGGAGAGCAGTACTTC. Its protein product is CASSPVIGEQYF.

The chain uses TRBV13 and TRBJ2-7; TRBD2 is a possible D gene (5 bases). This CDR3 has 12 amino acids. Looked up from germline, CDR1 is PRHDT and CDR2 is FYEKMQ (reference sequence). V lost 2 bases and J lost 9, with 11 bases in between. CDR3 sequence reads: CASSLWNRGQYF. The CDR3 DNA reads TGTGCCAGCAGCTTATGGAACCGGGGGCAGTACTTC.

V and J are TRBV7-2 and TRBJ2-7; the D gene is possibly TRBD1 (5 bases). From germline, CDR1 is SGHTA and CDR2 FQGNSA. The CDR3 spans 16 residues. Trimming removed 2 bases from V and 2 bases from J, with 16 bases in between. The CDR3, as DNA: TGTGCCAGCAGCTTAAGATATGATGGACAAACCTACGAGCAGTACTTC. It encodes CASSLRYDGQTYEQYF.

The chain uses TRBV29-1 and TRBJ2-1, with TRBD2 matching over 13 bases. The CDR3 has 16 amino acids. The trim removed 6 bases at V and 7 bases at J, leaving 12 bases unmatched. Germline V CDR1 and CDR2: SQVTM, ANQGSEA. The CDR3 here is CSVDDPMTSGGNEQFF. CDR3 nucleotides: TGCAGCGTGGATGATCCCATGACTAGCGGGGGGAATGAGCAGTTCTTC.

V usage is TRBV5-5 and J usage is TRBJ2-7; 12 bases are a match to TRBD2. The junction had 20 bases not matched to a gene; V was cut back by 2 bases and J by 5 bases. CDR3 length equals 20 residues. Germline V lookup: CDR1 SGHKS, CDR2 YYEKEE (reference sequence). The CDR3 DNA reads as TGTGCCAGCAGCTTTATAATAGGGGGGACTAGCGGGCCCTATGGGAACGAGCAGTACTTC. This sequence encodes CASSFIIGGTSGPYGNEQYF.

The chain recombines TRBV7-8 with TRBJ2-3; D is unclear. Germline loops: CDR1 SGHVS, CDR2 FQNEAQ. CDR3 length: 18 amino acids. Trimming stripped 5 bases from V and 2 bases from J, with 23 bases between. Written as DNA, the CDR3 is TGTGCCAGCAGCCTAGAAGGGCTCACGGGTTCCCCCACAGATACGCAGTATTTT. Protein: CASSLEGLTGSPTDTQYF.

V usage is TRBV5-6 and J usage is TRBJ2-7, with D unclear. The length of the CDR3 is 17 residues. V was cut by 4 bases and J by 2 bases, with 22 bases left in between. CDR1 and CDR2 (germline): SGHDT, YYEEEE. CDR3 sequence (DNA): TGTGCCAGCAGCCCTTTCGCGGAGTTGAACAAAGCCTACGAGCAGTACTTC. It translates to CASSPFAELNKAYEQYF.

This chain connects TRBV5-1 to TRBJ2-1; D uncertain. The CDR3 extends over 14 amino acids. V was cut by 0 bases and J by 6 bases, with 10 bases left in between. CDR1 SGHRS and CDR2 YFSETQ come from the germline V gene. Here the CDR3 reads CASSLDPDSNEQFF. As DNA, the CDR3 is TGCGCCAGCAGCTTGGATCCGGATTCCAATGAGCAGTTCTTC.

This chain joins TRBV6-1 and TRBJ2-7; D may correspond to TRBD1 or TRBD2 (5 bases each). Germline CDR1 MNHNS, CDR2 SASEGT. This CDR3 is 15 amino acids long. The germline V and J ends were trimmed by 3 bases and 0 bases, with 12 bases remaining between them. The CDR3 is CASSEGDPSSYEQYF. The DNA for the CDR3 is TGTGCCAGCAGTGAGGGGGATCCCAGCTCCTACGAGCAGTACTTC.

This chain connects TRBV2 to TRBJ2-1; D gene unclear. The CDR3 covers 15 residues. V was trimmed by 6 bases and J by 0 bases, leaving 12 bases between them. CDR1 is SNHLY and CDR2 is FYNNEI in the germline V gene. DNA of the CDR3: TGTGCCAGCAGGGAGACACCTAGCTCCTACAATGAGCAGTTCTTC. Translation: CASRETPSSYNEQFF.

The chain couples TRBV4-2 to TRBJ1-5; D gene uncertain. Trimming removed 0 bases at V and 4 bases at J, with 10 bases between. CDR3 length: 15 amino acids. Germline V CDR1 and CDR2: LGHNA, YNFKEQ. The CDR3 spells CASSQDRRTNQPQHF. DNA for the CDR3: TGTGCCAGCAGCCAAGATCGTAGGACTAATCAGCCCCAGCATTTT.

This rearrangement joins TRBV14 to TRBJ2-7, with D unclear. CDR3 length: 12 residues. CDR1 is SGHDN, CDR2 FVKESK, per germline. Trimming took 5 bases from V and 5 from J, leaving 10 bases between them. The CDR3 nucleotides read TGTGCCAGCAGCGGCCAGTGGGACGAGCAGTACTTC. It codes for CASSGQWDEQYF.

This clone was recorded once. The chain has TRBV4-2 and TRBJ2-2; TRBD2 matches at 7 bases. Per the germline V gene, CDR1 is LGHNA and CDR2 is YNFKEQ. V trimming: 5 bases; J trimming: 2 bases; junction bases outside the gene matches: 5. This CDR3 has 15 amino acids. The CDR3 DNA sequence: TGTGCCAGCAGCTTTCGCGGGGGAAACACCGGGGAGCTGTTTTTT. Translating gives CASSFRGGNTGELFF.

The chain employs TRBV4-3 and TRBJ2-2; D gene unclear. Trimming left V 2 bases short and J 2 bases short, with 12 bases between. The CDR3 contains 16 residues. The germline V gene has CDR1 LGHNA and CDR2 YSLEER. The CDR3 bases are TGCGCCAGCAGCCAAACTCCGGGCCTTAACACCGGGGAGCTGTTTTTT. Encoded protein: CASSQTPGLNTGELFF.

This chain links TRBV4-2 with TRBJ2-1, with D maybe TRBD2 (6 bases). This CDR3 spans 15 amino acids. Germline CDR1 and CDR2: LGHNA and YNFKEQ. Trimming took off 2 bases at V and 4 bases at J, with 12 bases between the two ends. The CDR3, as DNA: TGTGCCAGCAGCCAAAGCACCGGGGGTTACAATGAGCAGTTCTTC. Residues: CASSQSTGGYNEQFF.